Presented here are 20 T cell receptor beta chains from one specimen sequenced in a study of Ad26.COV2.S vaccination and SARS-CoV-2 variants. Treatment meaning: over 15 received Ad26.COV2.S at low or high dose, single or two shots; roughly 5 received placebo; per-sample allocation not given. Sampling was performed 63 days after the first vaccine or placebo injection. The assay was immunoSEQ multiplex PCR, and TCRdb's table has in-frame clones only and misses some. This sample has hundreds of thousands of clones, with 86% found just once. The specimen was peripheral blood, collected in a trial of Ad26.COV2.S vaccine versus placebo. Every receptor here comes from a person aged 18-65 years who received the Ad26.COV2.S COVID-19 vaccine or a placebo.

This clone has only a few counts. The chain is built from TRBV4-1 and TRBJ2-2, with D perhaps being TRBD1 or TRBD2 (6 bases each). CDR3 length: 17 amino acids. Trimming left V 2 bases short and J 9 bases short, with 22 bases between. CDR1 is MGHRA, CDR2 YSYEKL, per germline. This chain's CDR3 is CASSQTLLRGVGRELFF. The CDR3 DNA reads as TGCGCCAGCAGCCAAACATTGCTAAGGGGGGTCGGGCGGGAGCTGTTTTTT.

The CDR3 loop is CASSLYQNSNQPQHF. DNA for the CDR3: TGTGCCAGCAGCTTATACCAGAATAGCAATCAGCCCCAGCATTTT. The chain carries TRBV5-6 and TRBJ1-5; the D is unclear. The CDR3 sequence is 15 residues long. Trimming cost V 2 bases and J 0 bases, with 9 bases left between them. The germline V gene has CDR1 SGHDT and CDR2 YYEEEE.

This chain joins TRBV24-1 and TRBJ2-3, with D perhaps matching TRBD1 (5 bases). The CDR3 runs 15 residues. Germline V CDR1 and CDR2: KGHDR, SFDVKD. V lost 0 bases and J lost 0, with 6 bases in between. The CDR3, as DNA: TGTGCCACCAGTGATTTGACAGGTAGCACAGATACGCAGTATTTT. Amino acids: CATSDLTGSTDTQYF.

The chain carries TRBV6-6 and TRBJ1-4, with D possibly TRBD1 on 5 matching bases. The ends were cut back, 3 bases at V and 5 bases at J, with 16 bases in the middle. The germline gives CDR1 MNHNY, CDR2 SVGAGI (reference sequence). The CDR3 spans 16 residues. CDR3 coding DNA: TGTGCCAGCAGTTATTTATCGGGACGGCGGAATGAAAAACTGTTTTTT. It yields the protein CASSYLSGRRNEKLFF.

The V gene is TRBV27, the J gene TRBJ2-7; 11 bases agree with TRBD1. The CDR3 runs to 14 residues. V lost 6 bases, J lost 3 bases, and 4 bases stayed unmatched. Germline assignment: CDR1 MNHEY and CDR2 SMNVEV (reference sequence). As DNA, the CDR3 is TGTGCCAGCAGCCCCGGGACAGGGGGCTACGAGCAGTACTTC. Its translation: CASSPGTGGYEQYF.

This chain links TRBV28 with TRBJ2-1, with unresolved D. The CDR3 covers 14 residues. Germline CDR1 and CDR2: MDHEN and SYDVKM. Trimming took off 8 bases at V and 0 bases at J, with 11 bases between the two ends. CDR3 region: CASRVLSSYNEQFF. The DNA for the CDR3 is TGTGCCAGCCGGGTACTCAGCTCCTACAATGAGCAGTTCTTC.

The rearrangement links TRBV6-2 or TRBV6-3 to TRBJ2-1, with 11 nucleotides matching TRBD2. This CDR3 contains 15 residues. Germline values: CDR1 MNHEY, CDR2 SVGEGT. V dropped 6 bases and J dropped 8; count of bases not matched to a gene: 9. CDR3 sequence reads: CASSHGLAGLYEQFF. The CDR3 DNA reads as TGTGCCAGCAGCCACGGACTAGCGGGTTTATATGAGCAGTTCTTC.

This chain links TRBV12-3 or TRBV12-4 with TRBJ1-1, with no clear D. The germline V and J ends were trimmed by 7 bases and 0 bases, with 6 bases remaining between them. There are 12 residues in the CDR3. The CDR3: CASTPVNTEAFF. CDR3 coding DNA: TGTGCCAGCACTCCGGTGAACACTGAAGCTTTCTTT.

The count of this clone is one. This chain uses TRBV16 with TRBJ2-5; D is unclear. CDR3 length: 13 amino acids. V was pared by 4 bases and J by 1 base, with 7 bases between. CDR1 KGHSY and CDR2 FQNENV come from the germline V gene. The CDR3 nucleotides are TGTGCCAGCAGCCCAGGAACCCAAGAGACCCAGTACTTC. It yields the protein CASSPGTQETQYF.

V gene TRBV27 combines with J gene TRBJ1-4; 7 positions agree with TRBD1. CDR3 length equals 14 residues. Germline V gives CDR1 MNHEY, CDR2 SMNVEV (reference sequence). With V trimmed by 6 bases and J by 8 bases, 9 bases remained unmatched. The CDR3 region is CASRGQAVGEKLFF. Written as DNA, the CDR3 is TGTGCCAGCAGAGGACAGGCGGTTGGGGAAAAACTGTTTTTT.

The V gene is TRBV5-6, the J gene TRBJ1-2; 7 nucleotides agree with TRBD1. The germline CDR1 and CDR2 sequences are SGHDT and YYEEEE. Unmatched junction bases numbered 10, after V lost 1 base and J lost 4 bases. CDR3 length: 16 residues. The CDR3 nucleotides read TGTGCCAGCAGCTTGATTCCGGGACAGTCGTTCTATGGCTACACCTTC. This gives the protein CASSLIPGQSFYGYTF.

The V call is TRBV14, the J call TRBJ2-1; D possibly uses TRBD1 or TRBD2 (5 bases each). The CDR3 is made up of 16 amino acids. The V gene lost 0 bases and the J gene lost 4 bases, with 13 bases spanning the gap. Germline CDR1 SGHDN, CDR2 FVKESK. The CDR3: CASSQEDRDEYNEQFF. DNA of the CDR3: TGTGCCAGCAGCCAAGAAGACCGGGACGAGTACAATGAGCAGTTCTTC.

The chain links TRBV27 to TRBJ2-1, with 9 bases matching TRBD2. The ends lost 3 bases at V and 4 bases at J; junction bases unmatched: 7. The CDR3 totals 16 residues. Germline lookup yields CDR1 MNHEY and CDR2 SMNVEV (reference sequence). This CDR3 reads CASSFGAGGPYNEQFF. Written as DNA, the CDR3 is TGTGCCAGCAGTTTTGGGGCGGGAGGGCCTTACAATGAGCAGTTCTTC.

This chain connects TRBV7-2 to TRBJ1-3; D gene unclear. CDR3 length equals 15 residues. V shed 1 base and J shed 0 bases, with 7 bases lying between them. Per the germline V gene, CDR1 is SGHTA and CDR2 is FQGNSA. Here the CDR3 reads CASSLEGSSGNTIYF. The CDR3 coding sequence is TGTGCCAGCAGCTTAGAGGGATCCTCTGGAAACACCATATATTTT.

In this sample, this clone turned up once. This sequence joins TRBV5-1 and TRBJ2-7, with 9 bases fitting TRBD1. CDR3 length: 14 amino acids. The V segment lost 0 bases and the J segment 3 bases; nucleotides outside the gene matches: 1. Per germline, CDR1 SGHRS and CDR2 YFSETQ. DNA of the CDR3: TGCGCCAGCAGCTTGGGGACAGGGGTCTACGAGCAGTACTTC. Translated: CASSLGTGVYEQYF.

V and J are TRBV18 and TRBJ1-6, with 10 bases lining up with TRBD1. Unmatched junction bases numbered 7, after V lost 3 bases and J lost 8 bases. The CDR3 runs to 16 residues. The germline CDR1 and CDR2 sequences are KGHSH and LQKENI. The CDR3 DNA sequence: TGTGCCAGCTCACCGGGTGTCGGGACAGGGGATTCACCCCTCCACTTT. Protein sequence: CASSPGVGTGDSPLHF.

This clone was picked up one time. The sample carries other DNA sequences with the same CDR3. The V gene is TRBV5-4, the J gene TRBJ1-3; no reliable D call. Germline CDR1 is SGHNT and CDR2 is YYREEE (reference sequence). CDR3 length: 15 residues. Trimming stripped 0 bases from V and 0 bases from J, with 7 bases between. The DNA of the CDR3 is TGTGCCAGCAGCTTGGCTGGGAGCTCTGGAAACACCATATATTTT. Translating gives CASSLAGSSGNTIYF.

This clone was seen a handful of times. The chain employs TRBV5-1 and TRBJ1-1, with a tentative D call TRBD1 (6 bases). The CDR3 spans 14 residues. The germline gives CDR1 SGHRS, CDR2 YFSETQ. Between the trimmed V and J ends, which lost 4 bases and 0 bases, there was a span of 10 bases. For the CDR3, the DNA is TGCGCCAGCAGCGCGGGACAACTGAACACTGAAGCTTTCTTT. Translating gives CASSAGQLNTEAFF.

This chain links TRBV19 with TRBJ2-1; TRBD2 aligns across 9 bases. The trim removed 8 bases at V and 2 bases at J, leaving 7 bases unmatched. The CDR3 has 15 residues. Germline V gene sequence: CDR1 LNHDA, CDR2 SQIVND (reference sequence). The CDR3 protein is CASGSSSGTYNEQFF. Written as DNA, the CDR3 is TGTGCCAGTGGGTCCTCTAGCGGGACCTACAATGAGCAGTTCTTC. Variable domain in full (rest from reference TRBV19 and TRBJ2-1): DGGITQSPKYLFRKEGQNVTLSCEQNLNHDAMYWYRQDPGQGLRLIYYSQIVNDFQKGDIAEGYSVSREKKESFPLTVTSAQKNPTAFYLCASGSSSGTYNEQFFGPGTRLTVL.

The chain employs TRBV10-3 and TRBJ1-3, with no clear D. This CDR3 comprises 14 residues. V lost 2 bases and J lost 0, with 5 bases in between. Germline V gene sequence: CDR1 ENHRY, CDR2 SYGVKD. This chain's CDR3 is CAISEANSGNTIYF. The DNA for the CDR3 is TGTGCCATCAGTGAGGCGAACTCTGGAAACACCATATATTTT.